The clone carrying this T cell receptor (beta chain) was found once. Its antigen remains unidentified. The data are from a study of shared clonotypes between healthy human individuals. The overall study: A couple of women and three men aged 18 to 49 made up the donors.

The CDR3 spans 17 residues. V lost 4 bases, J lost 1 base, and 20 bases lay in between. Germline V CDR1 and CDR2: MNHEY, SMNVEV (reference sequence). Deep was the level used in running the assay. Methods used by the authors: ImmunoSEQ sequences covered only the junction and lacked quality scores; filtering therefore differed. Repertoires were generated with immunoSEQ multiplex PCR, while TCRdb's copy carries only in-frame clones and drops some. The D gene and trimming were derived from the DNA, and the V and J assignments and clone size from that table. The profile shows 800,000 to 950,000 clones, approximately 97% of them singletons. Positive CCR7 selection of CD45RO-negative cells yielded the naive CD8 cells, and terminally differentiated effector memory CD45RA+ cells were excluded. Findings and limits, study-wide: Of the naive CD4 clonotypes, around 5.2% were shared across several donors.

Specimen: naive CD8+ T cells sorted from blood. The rearrangement links TRBV27 to TRBJ2-7; D perhaps matches TRBD2 (6 bases). The clonotype comes from a man between 25 and 39 years old in good health. CDR3 bases: TGTGCCAGCAGTTCCATCCACAGCGGAGGGCCTTCCTACGAGCAGTACTTC. Translation: CASSSIHSGGPSYEQYF.